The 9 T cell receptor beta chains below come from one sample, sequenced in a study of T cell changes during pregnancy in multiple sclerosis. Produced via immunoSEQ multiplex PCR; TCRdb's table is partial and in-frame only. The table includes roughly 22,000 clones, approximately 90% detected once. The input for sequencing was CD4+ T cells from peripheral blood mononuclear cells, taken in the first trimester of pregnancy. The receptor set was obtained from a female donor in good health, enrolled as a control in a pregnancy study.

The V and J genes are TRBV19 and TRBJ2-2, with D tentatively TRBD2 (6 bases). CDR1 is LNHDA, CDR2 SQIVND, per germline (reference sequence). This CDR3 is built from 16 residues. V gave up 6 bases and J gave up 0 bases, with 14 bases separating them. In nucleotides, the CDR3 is TGTGCCAGTAGGGGGGGACCGAACCCGAACACCGGGGAGCTGTTTTTT. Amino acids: CASRGGPNPNTGELFF.

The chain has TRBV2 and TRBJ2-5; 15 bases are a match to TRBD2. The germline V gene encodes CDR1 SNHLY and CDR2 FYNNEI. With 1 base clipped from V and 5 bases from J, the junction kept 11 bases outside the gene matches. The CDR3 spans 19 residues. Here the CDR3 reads CASSEGTSGRAFRVETQYF. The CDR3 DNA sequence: TGTGCCAGCAGTGAAGGGACTAGCGGGAGGGCCTTTCGGGTTGAGACCCAGTACTTC.

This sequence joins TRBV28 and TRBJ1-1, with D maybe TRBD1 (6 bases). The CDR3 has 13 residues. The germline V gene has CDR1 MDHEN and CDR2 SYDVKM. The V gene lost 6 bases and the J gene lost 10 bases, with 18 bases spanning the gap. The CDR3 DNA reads TGTGCCAGCAGCCATAACAGGGTTAGGAGAGCTTTCTTT. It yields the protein CASSHNRVRRAFF.

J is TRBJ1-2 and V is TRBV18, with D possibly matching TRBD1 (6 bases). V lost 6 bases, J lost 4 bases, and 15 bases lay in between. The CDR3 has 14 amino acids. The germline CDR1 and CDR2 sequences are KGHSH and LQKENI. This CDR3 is CASSPTGTSYGYTF. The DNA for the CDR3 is TGTGCCAGCTCCCCAACCGGGACAAGCTATGGCTACACCTTC.

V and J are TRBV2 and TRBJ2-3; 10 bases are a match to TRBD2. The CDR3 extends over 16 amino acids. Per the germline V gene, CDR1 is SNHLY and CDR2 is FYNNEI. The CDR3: CVAARSSVAGGDTQYF. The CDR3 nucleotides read TGTGTCGCAGCGCGGTCTTCGGTAGCGGGAGGAGATACGCAGTATTTT.

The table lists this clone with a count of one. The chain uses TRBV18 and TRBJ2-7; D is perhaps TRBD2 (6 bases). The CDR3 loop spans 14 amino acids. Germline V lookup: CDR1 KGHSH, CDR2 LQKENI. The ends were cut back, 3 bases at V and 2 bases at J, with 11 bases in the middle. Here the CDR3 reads CASSPGTATYEQYF. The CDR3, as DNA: TGTGCCAGCTCACCGGGGACTGCGACCTACGAGCAGTACTTC.

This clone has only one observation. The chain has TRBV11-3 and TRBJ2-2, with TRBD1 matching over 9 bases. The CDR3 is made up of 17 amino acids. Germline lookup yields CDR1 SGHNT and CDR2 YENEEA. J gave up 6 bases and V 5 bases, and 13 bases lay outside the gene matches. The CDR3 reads CASSHSTGQGGSGELFF. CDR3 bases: TGTGCCAGCAGCCATTCAACGGGACAGGGTGGATCCGGGGAGCTGTTTTTT.

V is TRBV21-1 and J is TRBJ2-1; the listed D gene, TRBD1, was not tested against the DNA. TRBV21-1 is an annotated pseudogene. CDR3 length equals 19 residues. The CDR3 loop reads CASSKVGGTENCSYNEQFF. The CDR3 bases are TGTGCCAGCAGCAAAGTCGGCGGGACAGAGAACTGCTCCTACAATGAGCAGTTCTTC.

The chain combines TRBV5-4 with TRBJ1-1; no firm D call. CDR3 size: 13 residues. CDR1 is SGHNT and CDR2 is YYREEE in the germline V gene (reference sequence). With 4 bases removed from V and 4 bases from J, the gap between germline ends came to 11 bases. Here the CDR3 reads CASSPLAGTEAFF. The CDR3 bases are TGTGCCAGCAGCCCTCTTGCGGGCACTGAAGCTTTCTTT. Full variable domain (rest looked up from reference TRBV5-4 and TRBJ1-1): ETGVTQSPTHLIKTRGQQVTLRCSSQSGHNTVSWYQQALGQGPQFIFQYYREEENGRGNFPPRFSGLQFPNYSSELNVNALELDDSALYLCASSPLAGTEAFFGQGTRLTVV.